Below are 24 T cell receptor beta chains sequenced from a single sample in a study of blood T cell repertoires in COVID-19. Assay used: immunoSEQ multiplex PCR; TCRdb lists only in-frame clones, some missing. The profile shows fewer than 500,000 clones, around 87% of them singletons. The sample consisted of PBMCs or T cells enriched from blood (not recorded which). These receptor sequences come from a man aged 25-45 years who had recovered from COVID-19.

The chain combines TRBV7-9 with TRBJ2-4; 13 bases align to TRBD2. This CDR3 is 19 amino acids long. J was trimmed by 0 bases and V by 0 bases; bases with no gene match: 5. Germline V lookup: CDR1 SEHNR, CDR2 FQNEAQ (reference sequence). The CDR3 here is CASSLAGTSGNLAKNIQYF. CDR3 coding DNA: TGTGCCAGCAGCTTAGCCGGGACTAGCGGGAATTTAGCCAAAAACATTCAGTACTTC.

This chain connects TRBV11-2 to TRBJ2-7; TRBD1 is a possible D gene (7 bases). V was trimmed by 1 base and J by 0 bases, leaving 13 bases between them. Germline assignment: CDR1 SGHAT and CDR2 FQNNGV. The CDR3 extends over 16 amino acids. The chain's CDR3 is CASSLVGGTDSYEQYF. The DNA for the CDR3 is TGTGCCAGCAGCTTAGTAGGGGGGACAGACTCCTACGAGCAGTACTTC.

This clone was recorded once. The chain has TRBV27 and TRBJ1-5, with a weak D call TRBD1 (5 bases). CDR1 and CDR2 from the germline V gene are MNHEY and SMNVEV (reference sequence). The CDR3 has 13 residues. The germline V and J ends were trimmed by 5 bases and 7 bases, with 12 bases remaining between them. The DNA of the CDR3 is TGTGCCAGCAGTACCCGGGGGACCCAGCCCCAGCATTTT. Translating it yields CASSTRGTQPQHF.

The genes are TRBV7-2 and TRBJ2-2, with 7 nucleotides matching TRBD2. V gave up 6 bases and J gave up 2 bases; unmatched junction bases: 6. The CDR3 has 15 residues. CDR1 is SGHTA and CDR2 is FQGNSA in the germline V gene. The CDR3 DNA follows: TGTGCCAGCAGTCCCTCTAGCGGTAACACCGGGGAGCTGTTTTTT. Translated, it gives CASSPSSGNTGELFF.

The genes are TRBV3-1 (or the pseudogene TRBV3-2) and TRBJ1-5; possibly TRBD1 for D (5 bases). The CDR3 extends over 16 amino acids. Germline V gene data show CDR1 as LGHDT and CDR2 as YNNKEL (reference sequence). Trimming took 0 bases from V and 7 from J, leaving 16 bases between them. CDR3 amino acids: CASSQDLRQGGQPQHF. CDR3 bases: TGTGCCAGCAGCCAAGATCTAAGGCAGGGAGGGCAGCCCCAGCATTTT.

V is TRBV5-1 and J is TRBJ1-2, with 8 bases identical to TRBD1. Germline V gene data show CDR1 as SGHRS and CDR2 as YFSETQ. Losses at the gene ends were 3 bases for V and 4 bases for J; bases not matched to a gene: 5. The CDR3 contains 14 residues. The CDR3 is CASSWTGSGYGYTF. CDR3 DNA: TGCGCCAGCAGCTGGACAGGGTCCGGCTATGGCTACACCTTC. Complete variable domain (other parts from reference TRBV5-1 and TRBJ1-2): KAGVTQTPRYLIKTRGQQVTLSCSPISGHRSVSWYQQTPGQGLQFLFEYFSETQRNKGNFPGRFSGRQFSNSRSEMNVSTLELGDSALYLCASSWTGSGYGYTFGSGTRLTVV.

The CDR3 protein is CASSLAQTYEQYF. The CDR3 coding sequence is TGTGCCAGCAGCTTAGCGCAGACCTACGAGCAGTACTTC. This chain connects TRBV7-8 to TRBJ2-7; D is unclear. V gave up 0 bases and J gave up 2 bases, with 5 bases separating them. The germline V gene has CDR1 SGHVS and CDR2 FQNEAQ. The length of the CDR3 is 13 residues.

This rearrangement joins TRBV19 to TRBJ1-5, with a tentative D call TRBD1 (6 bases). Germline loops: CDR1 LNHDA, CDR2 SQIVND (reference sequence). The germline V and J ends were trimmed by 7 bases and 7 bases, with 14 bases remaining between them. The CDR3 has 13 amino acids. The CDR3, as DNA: TGTGCCAGTAACACAGGGAGTTTGCAGCCCCAGCATTTT. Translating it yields CASNTGSLQPQHF.

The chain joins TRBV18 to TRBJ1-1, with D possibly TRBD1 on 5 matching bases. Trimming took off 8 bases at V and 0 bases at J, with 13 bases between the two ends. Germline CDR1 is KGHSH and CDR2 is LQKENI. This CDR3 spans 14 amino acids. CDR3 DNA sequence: TGTGCCAGCCTCACCGGGGGTATGAACACTGAAGCTTTCTTT. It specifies CASLTGGMNTEAFF.

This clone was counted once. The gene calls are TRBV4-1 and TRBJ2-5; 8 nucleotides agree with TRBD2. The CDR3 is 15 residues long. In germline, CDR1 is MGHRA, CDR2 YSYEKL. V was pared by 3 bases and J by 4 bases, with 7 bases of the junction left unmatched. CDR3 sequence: CASSHPGRASETQYF. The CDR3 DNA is TGCGCCAGCAGCCACCCCGGGAGGGCCTCAGAGACCCAGTACTTC.

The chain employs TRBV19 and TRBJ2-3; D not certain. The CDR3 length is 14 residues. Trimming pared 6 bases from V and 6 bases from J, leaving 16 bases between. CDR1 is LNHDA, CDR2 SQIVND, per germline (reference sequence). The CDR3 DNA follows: TGTGCCAGTAGCCTAGTCCTCGCCTGGGATACGCAGTATTTT. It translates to CASSLVLAWDTQYF.

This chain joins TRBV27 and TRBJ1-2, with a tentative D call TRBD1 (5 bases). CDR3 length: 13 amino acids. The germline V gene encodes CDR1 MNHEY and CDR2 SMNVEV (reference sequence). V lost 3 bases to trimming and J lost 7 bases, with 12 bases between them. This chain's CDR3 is CASSFEGRGGYTF. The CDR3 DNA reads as TGTGCCAGCAGTTTTGAGGGGAGGGGTGGCTACACCTTC.

The CDR3 loop reads CASSLGFSGDGYTF. In DNA, the CDR3 is TGTGCCAGCAGCTTAGGGTTCTCTGGAGATGGCTACACCTTC. The chain employs TRBV7-2 and TRBJ1-2; no definite D call. CDR1 and CDR2 (germline): SGHTA, FQGNSA. This CDR3 spans 14 amino acids. The V end lost 1 base, the J end lost 6 bases, and 12 bases lay between the germline ends.

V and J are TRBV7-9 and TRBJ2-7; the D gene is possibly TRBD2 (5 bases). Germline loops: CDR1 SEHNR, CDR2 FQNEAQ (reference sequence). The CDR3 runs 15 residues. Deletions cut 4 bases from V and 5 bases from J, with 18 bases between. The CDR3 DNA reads TGTGCCAGCAGCTCCCCCCCTACTAGTATCGACGAGCAGTACTTC. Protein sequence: CASSSPPTSIDEQYF.

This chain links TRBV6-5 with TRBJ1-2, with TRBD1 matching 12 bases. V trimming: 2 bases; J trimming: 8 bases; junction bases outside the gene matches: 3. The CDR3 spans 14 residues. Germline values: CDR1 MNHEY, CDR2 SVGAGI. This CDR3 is CASSYGTGGRGYTF. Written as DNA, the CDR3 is TGTGCCAGCAGTTACGGGACAGGGGGCAGAGGCTACACCTTC.

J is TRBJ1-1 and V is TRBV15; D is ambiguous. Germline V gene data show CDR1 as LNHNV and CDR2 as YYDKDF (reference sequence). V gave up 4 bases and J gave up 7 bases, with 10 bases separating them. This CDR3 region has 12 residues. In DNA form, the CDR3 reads TGTGCCACCAGCAAGCCGGGGTTTGAAGCTTTCTTT. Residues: CATSKPGFEAFF.

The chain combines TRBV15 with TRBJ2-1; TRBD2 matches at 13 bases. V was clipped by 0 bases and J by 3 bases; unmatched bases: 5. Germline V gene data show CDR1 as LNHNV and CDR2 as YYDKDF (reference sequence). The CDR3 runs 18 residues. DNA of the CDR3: TGTGCCACCAGCAGAGATCTGGGACTAGCGGGATTCTACAATGAGCAGTTCTTC. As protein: CATSRDLGLAGFYNEQFF.

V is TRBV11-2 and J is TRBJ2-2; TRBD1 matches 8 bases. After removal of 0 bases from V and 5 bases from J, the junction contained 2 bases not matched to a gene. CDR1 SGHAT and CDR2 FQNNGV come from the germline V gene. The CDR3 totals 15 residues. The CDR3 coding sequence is TGTGCCAGCAGCTTAGAGAGGACAGGGACCGGGGAGCTGTTTTTT. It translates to CASSLERTGTGELFF.

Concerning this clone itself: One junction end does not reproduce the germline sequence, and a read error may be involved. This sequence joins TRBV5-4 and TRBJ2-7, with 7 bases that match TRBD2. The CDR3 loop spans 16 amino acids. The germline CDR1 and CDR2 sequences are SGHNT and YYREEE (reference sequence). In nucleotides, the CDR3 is TGTGCAAGCAGGGAGGGCGGTTCAAAGATCTCCTACGAGCAGTACTTC. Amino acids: CASREGGSKISYEQYF.

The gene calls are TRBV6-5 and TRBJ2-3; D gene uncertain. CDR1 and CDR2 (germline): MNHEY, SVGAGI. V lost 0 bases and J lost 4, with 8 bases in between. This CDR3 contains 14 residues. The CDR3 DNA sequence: TGTGCCAGCAGTTACTCGATAGTACCAGATACGCAGTATTTT. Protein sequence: CASSYSIVPDTQYF.

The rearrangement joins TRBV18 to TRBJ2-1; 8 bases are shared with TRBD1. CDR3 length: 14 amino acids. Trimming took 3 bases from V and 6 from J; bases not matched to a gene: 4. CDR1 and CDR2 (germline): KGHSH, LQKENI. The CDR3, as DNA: TGTGCCAGCTCACCCCCGACAGGGGTCAATGAGCAGTTCTTC. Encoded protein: CASSPPTGVNEQFF.

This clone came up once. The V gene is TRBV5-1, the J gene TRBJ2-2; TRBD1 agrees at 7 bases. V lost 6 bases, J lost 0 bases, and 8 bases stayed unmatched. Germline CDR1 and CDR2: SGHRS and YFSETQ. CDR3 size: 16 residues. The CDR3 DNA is TGCGCCAGCACAAGGTCGACAGGGCCGAACACCGGGGAGCTGTTTTTT. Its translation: CASTRSTGPNTGELFF.

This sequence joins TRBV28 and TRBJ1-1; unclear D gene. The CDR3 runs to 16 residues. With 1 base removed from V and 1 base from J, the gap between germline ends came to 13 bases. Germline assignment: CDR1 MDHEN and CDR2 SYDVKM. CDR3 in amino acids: CASSLFSGGRNTEAFF. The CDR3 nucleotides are TGTGCCAGCAGTTTATTCTCAGGCGGGAGGAACACTGAAGCTTTCTTT. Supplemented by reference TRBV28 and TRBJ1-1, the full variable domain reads DVKVTQSSRYLVKRTGEKVFLECVQDMDHENMFWYRQDPGLGLRLIYFSYDVKMKEKGDIPEGYSVSREKKERFSLILESASTNQTSMYLCASSLFSGGRNTEAFFGQGTRLTVV.

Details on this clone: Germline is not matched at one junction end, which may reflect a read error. In nucleotides, the CDR3 is TGTGCCAGTAGTATAGCCGGGAGCTCACTCCTCCACTTT. As protein: CASSIAGSSLLHF. The rearrangement links TRBV19 to TRBJ1-6; no definite D call. In germline, CDR1 is LNHDA, CDR2 SQIVND (reference sequence). This CDR3 comprises 13 residues.